This T cell receptor beta chain derives from a study of T cells in Graves' hyperthyroidism and ophthalmopathy. Looking at the study overall: Peripheral blood samples were taken at initial diagnosis, prior to any treatment. Study findings and constraints: Ophthalmopathy got predicted by the model a median 6.5 months before its onset.

On this clonotype: The antigen is undetermined.

Amplified TCR beta CDR3 regions came from RNA transcripts. Primed by the HTBI set, a first-round RT-PCR was run on the TCR CDR3. TCRdb re-analysed the multiplex PCR reads in MiXCR, keeping a single row per CDR3 protein. The sample includes around 390,000 distinct CDR3 sequences, approximately 15% of them seen just once. Used for diagnoses were clinical symptoms, serum thyroxine and TRAb, thyroid ultrasound and orbital computed tomography. 10 ml of fresh peripheral blood supplied the PBMCs. The CDR3 has 13 amino acids. Trimming cost V 3 bases and J 3 bases; bases outside gene matches: 3. Germline V lookup: CDR1 DFQATT, CDR2 SNEGSKA (reference sequence).

The chain combines TRBV20-1 with TRBJ2-5; 8 nucleotides align to TRBD2. The sequenced sample was blood. The receptor was isolated from a woman in her 30s with Graves' ophthalmopathy. The CDR3 reads CSARDSGEETQYF. The CDR3 DNA reads as TGCAGTGCTAGGGATAGCGGGGAAGAGACCCAGTACTTC.